This is a list of T cell receptor beta chains from one sample in a study of blood T cell repertoires in COVID-19. Sequenced by immunoSEQ multiplex PCR; TCRdb stores in-frame clones only, minus some. The sample lists 130,000 to 150,000 clones, approximately 91% occurring once. The sample comprised peripheral blood. Every receptor here comes from a human donor in a cohort sampled during active COVID-19. The CDR3 runs from the conserved cysteine through the conserved F or W. A D gene is named only where the DNA matches it firmly. Clone size is given for some rows only: seen once, a few or many times, or a class if the clone is expanded.

abundance	d_gene	j_gene	v_gene	CDR3nt	CDR3aa
NA	NA	TRBJ2-5	TRBV6-5	TGTGCCAGCAGTTTATGGGGGGGGCGATTGGAGACCCAGTACTTC	CASSLWGGRLETQYF
once	TRBD1	TRBJ1-1	TRBV18	TGTGCCAGCTCGATGGACAGGCCCCCGATGAACACTGAAGCTTTCTTT	CASSMDRPPMNTEAFF
few	TRBD1	TRBJ2-1	TRBV7-9	TGTGCCAGCAGCCCGGGACAGGGGGCGATGAATGAGCAGTTCTTC	CASSPGQGAMNEQFF
NA	TRBD1	TRBJ2-7	TRBV5-1	TGCGCCAGCAGCTCGGACAGGGGTCGGCGAACCTACGAGCAGTACTTC	CASSSDRGRRTYEQYF
NA	NA	TRBJ1-2	TRBV7-3	TGTGCCAGCAGCCCCACAGGGAACTATGGCTACACCTTC	CASSPTGNYGYTF
NA	NA	TRBJ1-4	TRBV9	TGTGCCAGCAGCGTGGAAGACAGCGCAACTAATGAAAAACTGTTTTTT	CASSVEDSATNEKLFF
NA	NA	TRBJ1-1	TRBV6-5	TGTGCCAGCAGTTTCGGAGGGTCCACTGAAGCTTTCTTT	CASSFGGSTEAFF
once	NA	TRBJ2-5	TRBV28	TGTGCCAGCAGTTTGAACCAGGGGAAAGAGACCCAGTACTTC	CASSLNQGKETQYF
NA	NA	TRBJ2-1	TRBV6-1	TGTGCCAGCAGTGAAGTCCCAGAGCAGTTCTTC	CASSEVPEQFF
NA	TRBD1	TRBJ1-2	TRBV15	TGTGCCACCTCTGAGGCCGGCAGGGGGCCTTTCTATGGCTACACCTTC	CATSEAGRGPFYGYTF
few	NA	TRBJ1-6	TRBV30	TGTGCCTGGAGTGTGCTAACAGGGAACTCACCCCTCCACTTT	CAWSVLTGNSPLHF
NA	TRBD1	TRBJ2-2	TRBV5-1	TGCGCCAGCGGGACAGACGACACCGGGGAGCTGTTTTTT	CASGTDDTGELFF
once	NA	TRBJ2-5	TRBV4-1	TGCGCCAGCAGCCAAGTGGACAGCTATCAAGAGACCCAGTACTTC	CASSQVDSYQETQYF
NA	TRBD1	TRBJ1-2	TRBV29-1	TGCAGCGTTGAGGGTGGGACAGGCCGCAGTTGGGGCTACACCTTC	CSVEGGTGRSWGYTF
NA	NA	TRBJ2-3	TRBV7-2	TGTGCCAGCAGCGTTAGCGGCCTCACAGTAGATACGCAGTATTTT	CASSVSGLTVDTQYF
once	NA	TRBJ2-5	TRBV6-2/TRBV6-3	TGTGCCAGCAGTTACACGGGGGTAGAGACCCAGTACTTC	CASSYTGVETQYF
NA	TRBD1	TRBJ1-4	TRBV3-1/TRBV3-2	TGTGCCAGCAGCCTCCGGGACAGGGGAGGAAAACTGTTTTTT	CASSLRDRGGKLFF
NA	TRBD1	TRBJ2-1	TRBV7-9	TGTGCCAGCAGCTCCGAGACAGGGGGCTCCTACAATGAGCAGTTCTTC	CASSSETGGSYNEQFF
NA	TRBD1	TRBJ1-1	TRBV18	TGTGCCAGCTCACCACCGTTGGGACAGGCAGAGCGGGGAGCTTTCTTT	CASSPPLGQAERGAFF
NA	TRBD2	TRBJ2-3	TRBV28	TGTGCCAGCAGTTTAGCGGGAGGGAATACGCAGTATTTT	CASSLAGGNTQYF
NA	NA	TRBJ2-1	TRBV29-1	TGCAGCGGATCCGGGAACGACAATGAGCAGTTCTTC	CSGSGNDNEQFF
few	NA	TRBJ1-6	TRBV30	TGTGCCTTAACCGGGACACCAAATTCACCCCTCCACTTT	CALTGTPNSPLHF
NA	NA	TRBJ1-2	TRBV4-1	TGCGCCAGCAGCCAAGGGGTCCGGCAGGGTAACTATGGCTACACCTTC	CASSQGVRQGNYGYTF
NA	TRBD1	TRBJ1-1	TRBV19	TGTGCCAGTAGTACGGGACAGGGATGGACTGAAGCTTTCTTT	CASSTGQGWTEAFF
NA	TRBD2	TRBJ2-1	TRBV7-3	TGTGCCAGCAGCCTAGTCCCTAGCGGGGGGCTAGATGAGCAGTTCTTC	CASSLVPSGGLDEQFF
once	TRBD2	TRBJ2-2	TRBV4-1	TGCGCCAGCAGCCAAGCCGGGGGGGTATTTCGCACCGGGGAGCTGTTTTTT	CASSQAGGVFRTGELFF
NA	TRBD1	TRBJ2-3	TRBV7-9	TGTGCCAGCAGCTGGGGACAGGGGGAAGCAGATACGCAGTATTTT	CASSWGQGEADTQYF
few	NA	TRBJ2-1	TRBV3-1/TRBV3-2	TGTGCCAGCAGCCAAAGGGCTAGCGAGTACAATGAGCAGTTCTTC	CASSQRASEYNEQFF
NA	NA	TRBJ1-2	TRBV7-2	TGTGCCAGCAGCCTGGACAAGGAAATCTATGGCTACACCTTC	CASSLDKEIYGYTF
NA	TRBD1	TRBJ1-5	TRBV6-5	TGTGCCAGCAGTCCGGACAGGGGGCGGAATCAGCCCCAGCATTTT	CASSPDRGRNQPQHF
NA	NA	TRBJ1-2	TRBV4-2	TGTGCCAGCAGCCCCTACGTGGAGGGAACAGGAAACTATGGCTACACCTTC	CASSPYVEGTGNYGYTF
NA	NA	TRBJ2-7	TRBV19	TGTGCCAGTAGTATTTCGGCAGGGGATCGCTACGAGCAGTACTTC	CASSISAGDRYEQYF
NA	TRBD1	TRBJ2-3	TRBV5-4	TGTGCCAGCAGCTTGGGAGGGACAGTCCCTGTTAATACGCAGTATTTT	CASSLGGTVPVNTQYF
once	TRBD2	TRBJ2-7	TRBV28	TGTGCCAGCAGGCGACAAGTCGCGGGAGCGGACTCCTACGAGCAGTACTTC	CASRRQVAGADSYEQYF
NA	NA	TRBJ1-5	TRBV5-8	TGTGCCAGCAGCTTCCTCTTCGGGGGGGTCGTCAATCAGCCCCAGCATTTT	CASSFLFGGVVNQPQHF
NA	NA	TRBJ1-1	TRBV28	TGTGCCAGCAGTCTCAGGGTGACTGAAGCTTTCTTT	CASSLRVTEAFF
once	NA	TRBJ1-1	TRBV28	TGTGCCAGCAGAACATCGGGGGGCCAGACCCATGTAGAAGCTTTCTTT	CASRTSGGQTHVEAFF